Many counts were recorded for the clone carrying this T cell receptor beta chain. Its antigen is currently unknown. The V gene's germline CDR1 is SEHNR and CDR2 FQNEAQ (reference sequence). V lost 11 bases to trimming and J lost 4 bases; unmatched junction nucleotides: 10. The CDR3 spans 13 residues. These data are taken from a study of CD8 T cells in ankylosing spondylitis. Making use of molecular barcodes, quantitative 5'-RACE generated TCR beta libraries. From the 5' RACE reads, TCRdb called clonotypes with MiXCR, one entry per CDR3 protein. The sample lists fewer than 350,000 distinct CDR3 sequences; around 10% were seen once. Whole-study results and caveats: Reported data indicate significant enrichment of disease-linked clones within matched ankylosing spondylitis synovial fluid. Ankylosing spondylitis blood appeared to carry a characteristic TCR beta motif of under ten highly homologous variants. In the blood and synovial fluid of reactive arthritis, some motif variants had been previously reported.

This sequence joins TRBV7-9 and TRBJ2-5; 7 bases match TRBD1. The material sequenced was blood, either unsorted or a sorted T cell fraction (not recorded which). The clonotype originates from a female donor with ankylosing spondylitis or in good health (not recorded which). CDR3 in DNA: TGTGCCTTCGGACAAGGGGGCGGAGAGACCCAGTACTTC. It codes for CAFGQGGGETQYF.